What follows is one T cell receptor (beta chain) and its context. As processed by the authors: Amplification from reference gene primers served as the basis for estimated nucleated cell counts. Assay used: immunoSEQ multiplex PCR; TCRdb lists only in-frame clones, some missing. That table supplies the V and J calls and clone size; D and trimming were determined from the DNA. Counted here are roughly 160,000 clones, about 85% occurring once; the ten biggest clones make up approximately 7%. Seattle-derived patients entered the study during active infection and were followed longitudinally. CDR1 is MNHEY and CDR2 is SVGAGI in the germline V gene. Trimming took 2 bases from V and 1 from J, leaving 8 bases between them. The CDR3 loop spans 14 amino acids. The data derive from a study of blood T cell repertoires in COVID-19. Study summary: In each case, the material was cDNA or gDNA derived from T cells, B-cell-depleted T cells, or PBMCs.

The chain couples TRBV6-5 to TRBJ1-1; D remains unclear. Source material: peripheral blood. This TCR was recovered from a man aged 80 or over with COVID-19, enrolled during active disease. The CDR3 DNA is TGTGCCAGCAGTTACCAACAGAAGAACACTGAAGCTTTCTTT. Translation: CASSYQQKNTEAFF.